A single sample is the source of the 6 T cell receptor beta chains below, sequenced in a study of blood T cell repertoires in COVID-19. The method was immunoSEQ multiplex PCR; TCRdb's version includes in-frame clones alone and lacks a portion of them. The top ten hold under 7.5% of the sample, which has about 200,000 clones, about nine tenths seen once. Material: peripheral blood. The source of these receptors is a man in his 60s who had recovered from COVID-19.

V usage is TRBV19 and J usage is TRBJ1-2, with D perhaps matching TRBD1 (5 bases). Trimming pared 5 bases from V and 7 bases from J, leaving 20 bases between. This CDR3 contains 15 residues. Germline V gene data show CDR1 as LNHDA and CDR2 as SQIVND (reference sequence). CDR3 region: CASSPAGTAGRGYTF. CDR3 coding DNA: TGTGCCAGTAGTCCAGCCGGGACGGCGGGACGTGGCTACACCTTC.

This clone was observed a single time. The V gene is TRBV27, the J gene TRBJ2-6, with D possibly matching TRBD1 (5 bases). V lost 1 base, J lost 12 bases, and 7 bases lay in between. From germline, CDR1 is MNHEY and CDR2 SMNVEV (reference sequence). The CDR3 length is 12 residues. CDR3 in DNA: TGTGCCAGCAGTTTATGGGGCAGCGTCCTGACTTTC. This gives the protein CASSLWGSVLTF.

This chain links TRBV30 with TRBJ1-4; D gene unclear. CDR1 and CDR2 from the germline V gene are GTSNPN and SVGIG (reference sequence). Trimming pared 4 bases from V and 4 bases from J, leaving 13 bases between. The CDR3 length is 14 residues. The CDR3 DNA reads TGTGCCTGGAAAAAGGCCGGGGATAATGAAAAACTGTTTTTT. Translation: CAWKKAGDNEKLFF.

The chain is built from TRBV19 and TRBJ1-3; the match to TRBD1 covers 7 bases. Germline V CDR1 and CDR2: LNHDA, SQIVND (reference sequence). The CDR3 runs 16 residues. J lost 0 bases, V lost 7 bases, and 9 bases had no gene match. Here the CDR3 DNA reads TGTGCCAGTACCGCGGCCGGACAGGCCTCTGGAAACACCATATATTTT. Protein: CASTAAGQASGNTIYF.

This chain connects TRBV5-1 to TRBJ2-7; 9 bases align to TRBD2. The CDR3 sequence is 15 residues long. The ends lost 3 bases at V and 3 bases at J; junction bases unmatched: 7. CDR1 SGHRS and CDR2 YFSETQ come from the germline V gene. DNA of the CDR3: TGCGCCAGCAGCTCGTCGGGACTAGCTGACTACGAGCAGTACTTC. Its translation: CASSSSGLADYEQYF.

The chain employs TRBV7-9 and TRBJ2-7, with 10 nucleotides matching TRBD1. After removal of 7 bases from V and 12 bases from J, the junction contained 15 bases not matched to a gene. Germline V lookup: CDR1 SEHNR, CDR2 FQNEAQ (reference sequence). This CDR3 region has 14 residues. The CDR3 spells CASTRGGTGALMYF. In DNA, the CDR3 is TGTGCCAGCACCCGGGGGGGGACAGGGGCCCTAATGTACTTC.